This TCR beta chain was retrieved from a study of graft-versus-host responses after intestinal transplantation. Study-wide background: Anti-thymocyte globulin served as induction for all recipients, who then took tacrolimus and steroids for around 3 years. Overall study results and limits: GvH clones were identified in recipient marrow, with some first appearing in ileum or blood.

The protocol was immunoSEQ multiplex PCR, while the TCRdb copy is restricted to in-frame clones and leaves out a portion. The repertoire holds about 70,000 clones, with around 90% as singletons. Germline V CDR1 and CDR2: SGHRS, YFSETQ. V lost 4 bases and J lost 6; bases outside the gene matches: 12. This CDR3 has 15 residues. Comment on this clone: The antigen is unknown.

This clonotype was sampled from a human donor who was the organ donor for an intestinal transplant. The sequencing used unstimulated CD8+ T cells sorted from spleen or lymph node cells, collected before transplant. The V call is TRBV5-1, the J call TRBJ2-5; 7 bases line up with TRBD1. The CDR3 region is CASSPGETGSKTQYF. In DNA form, the CDR3 reads TGCGCCAGCAGCCCTGGGGAGACAGGGAGCAAGACCCAGTACTTC. Full variable domain (rest looked up from reference TRBV5-1 and TRBJ2-5): KAGVTQTPRYLIKTRGQQVTLSCSPISGHRSVSWYQQTPGQGLQFLFEYFSETQRNKGNFPGRFSGRQFSNSRSEMNVSTLELGDSALYLCASSPGETGSKTQYFGPGTRLLVL.